This T cell receptor beta chain was captured by sequencing in a study of cytomegalovirus exposure and HLA in healthy donors. Overall study results and limits: The dataset shows that most TCR sequences were rare, while some public TCRs occurred in many donors. In a later analysis, at a false discovery rate of 0.05, approximately 16,000 TCR beta sequences were associated with HLA alleles. A later analysis found common viral pathogens apparently linked to several of the most significant clusters.

The study ran its PCR with 60 Vbeta and 13 Jbeta primers. Sequencing used immunoSEQ multiplex PCR; TCRdb keeps in-frame clones, though not all of them. The repertoire consists of under 250,000 clones, with 65% to 85% occurring once and the leading ten covering under 3%. For this clone: No antigen is known for it.

Germline V lookup: CDR1 SGHAT, CDR2 FQNNGV. Trimming left V 3 bases short and J 4 bases short, with 13 bases between. The CDR3 is 15 residues long. This receptor was taken from a woman under 40 in good health and CMV-seronegative. Sequenced: PBMCs. The rearrangement joins TRBV11-2 to TRBJ2-1, with D possibly TRBD1 on 5 matching bases. This CDR3 is CASSLDTGVYNEQFF. The CDR3 coding sequence is TGTGCCAGCAGCTTGGACACCGGTGTATACAATGAGCAGTTCTTC. Based on the CDR3 plus reference TRBV11-2 and TRBJ2-1, the full variable domain is EAGVAQSPRYKIIEKRQSVAFWCNPISGHATLYWYQQILGQGPKLLIQFQNNGVVDDSQLPKDRFSAERLKGVDSTLKIQPAKLEDSAVYLCASSLDTGVYNEQFFGPGTRLTVL.